The clone carrying this T cell receptor (beta chain) was seen once. Its target is not known. Germline V gene data show CDR1 as SGHVS and CDR2 as FQNEAQ. The V end lost 0 bases, the J end lost 2 bases, and 10 bases lay between the germline ends. The CDR3 has 15 amino acids. These data come from a study of T cells after posttransplantation cyclophosphamide. The study, taken as a whole, reports: Donor-recipient repertoire similarity was low at 1-2 months, rising over year one. Recipient CMV seropositivity and CMV reactivation strongly tracked TRB clonality.

Assay: immunoSEQ multiplex PCR; the TCRdb copy retains only in-frame clones and omits some. The table has around 10,000 clones, around four fifths seen once. A marrow graft followed busulfan-fludarabine conditioning, with cyclophosphamide on days +3 and +4. V usage is TRBV7-8 and J usage is TRBJ1-1; D is ambiguous. The source is a female patient in her fifties or sixties who received an allogeneic stem cell transplant from a related donor, was CMV-positive, and had no GVHD. These T cells may partly come from the graft donor. The material was PBMCs, obtained about 62 months after allogeneic stem cell transplant with posttransplant cyclophosphamide. DNA for the CDR3: TGTGCCAGCAGCTTAGCGCGGGATTCCAACACTGAAGCTTTCTTT. Its protein product is CASSLARDSNTEAFF.